The next 18 T cell receptor beta chains were all read from a single sample in a study of blood T cell repertoires in COVID-19. Sequenced by immunoSEQ multiplex PCR; TCRdb stores in-frame clones only, minus some. The top ten clones hold 13% to 15% of a sample with over 150,000 clones, 80% to 85% of them seen once. Sequenced: peripheral blood. These receptors came from a young man with active or convalescent COVID-19.

The V and J genes are TRBV5-6 and TRBJ1-6, with D possibly being TRBD1 (6 bases). V lost 4 bases and J 0 bases, leaving 14 bases between the germline ends. This CDR3 has 17 amino acids. Germline values: CDR1 SGHDT, CDR2 YYEEEE. The CDR3 DNA reads as TGTGCCAGCAGCAAACACAGGGTTAGCTCCTATAATTCACCCCTCCACTTT. Protein product: CASSKHRVSSYNSPLHF.

This clone was seen a handful of times. The rearrangement links TRBV30 to TRBJ1-2; TRBD1 aligns across 9 bases. CDR3 size: 15 residues. Germline V CDR1 and CDR2: GTSNPN, SVGIG (reference sequence). The ends lost 7 bases at V and 8 bases at J; junction bases unmatched: 17. The CDR3: CASVPGQGLLGGYTF. DNA for the CDR3: TGTGCCTCCGTCCCGGGACAGGGTTTGCTAGGGGGCTACACCTTC.

The chain is built from TRBV7-9 and TRBJ1-4; 9 nucleotides align to TRBD1. Trimming took 0 bases from V and 5 from J; bases not matched to a gene: 7. Per the germline V gene, CDR1 is SEHNR and CDR2 is FQNEAQ (reference sequence). The CDR3 is 17 residues long. Written as DNA, the CDR3 is TGTGCCAGCAGCTTAGCTACGACGGGGACAGGGAATGAAAAACTGTTTTTT. Protein product: CASSLATTGTGNEKLFF.

The chain links TRBV4-3 to TRBJ2-5; TRBD2 aligns across 12 bases. Germline assignment: CDR1 LGHNA and CDR2 YSLEER. The CDR3 sequence is 16 residues long. J was trimmed by 2 bases and V by 5 bases; bases with no gene match: 6. The CDR3 nucleotides read TGCGCCAGCAGCATCACTAGCGGGAGGCCTCAAGAGACCCAGTACTTC. Protein sequence: CASSITSGRPQETQYF.

In its sample, this clone was seen a few times. The gene calls are TRBV5-1 and TRBJ2-1, with 11 bases lining up with TRBD2. CDR1 and CDR2 from the germline V gene are SGHRS and YFSETQ. This CDR3 has 19 residues. V dropped 4 bases and J dropped 0; count of bases not matched to a gene: 12. The CDR3 DNA is TGCGCCAGCAGCCTTGGTCCGGGACTAGCGGTTCGCTCCTACAATGAGCAGTTCTTC. This sequence encodes CASSLGPGLAVRSYNEQFF.

There are a few counts of this clone. The chain's CDR3 is CATRTGGVIGELFF. The CDR3 DNA reads TGTGCCACCCGGACAGGGGGTGTAATCGGGGAGCTGTTTTTT. This chain links TRBV27 with TRBJ2-2, with 10 bases lining up with TRBD1. Germline V gene lookup returns CDR1 MNHEY and CDR2 SMNVEV (reference sequence). The CDR3 is 14 amino acids. V dropped 10 bases and J dropped 7; count of bases not matched to a gene: 9.

The chain is built from TRBV7-3 and TRBJ2-1; 7 bases are shared with TRBD2. This CDR3 has 20 amino acids. Germline values: CDR1 SGHTA, CDR2 FQGTGA. With 1 base clipped from V and 0 bases from J, the junction kept 15 bases outside the gene matches. CDR3 in DNA: TGTGCCAGCAGCTTAAAACCCCCCCGGCCAGCGGGGAGCTCCTACAATGAGCAGTTCTTC. This gives the protein CASSLKPPRPAGSSYNEQFF.

The CDR3 here is CASSQGRGGYEQYF. The CDR3 bases are TGTGCCAGCAGCCAGGGGAGGGGGGGGTACGAGCAGTACTTC. This rearrangement joins TRBV7-2 to TRBJ2-7; tentative D call: TRBD2 (7 bases). The CDR3 extends over 14 amino acids. Germline V gives CDR1 SGHTA, CDR2 FQGNSA. V lost 5 bases, J lost 4 bases, and 15 bases lay in between.

This chain links TRBV6-4 with TRBJ2-3, with 12 bases lining up with TRBD2. This CDR3 has 19 amino acids. Germline values: CDR1 MRHNA, CDR2 SNTAGT. Trimming removed 2 bases from V and 0 bases from J; junction bases left unmatched: 9. This CDR3 reads CASSDLLRTSGTSTDTQYF. The CDR3 coding sequence is TGTGCCAGCAGTGACCTCCTTAGGACTAGCGGGACTAGCACAGATACGCAGTATTTT.

This sequence joins TRBV10-3 and TRBJ2-7; 7 nucleotides line up with TRBD2. V gave up 6 bases and J gave up 6 bases; unmatched junction bases: 5. CDR1 is ENHRY, CDR2 SYGVKD, per germline. The CDR3 consists of 12 residues. CDR3 nucleotide sequence: TGTGCCATCAGCCGGGACTATTCCGAGCAGTACTTC. Amino acid sequence: CAISRDYSEQYF.

This chain connects TRBV2 to TRBJ2-1, with a tentative D call TRBD1 (5 bases). The germline V gene has CDR1 SNHLY and CDR2 FYNNEI. The V end lost 11 bases, the J end lost 5 bases, and 16 bases lay between the germline ends. The CDR3 covers 13 residues. DNA of the CDR3: TGTGCCGGGGAACCCGACAGACACAATGAGCAGTTCTTC. Its protein product is CAGEPDRHNEQFF.

This chain joins TRBV6-1 and TRBJ1-2; maybe TRBD1 (5 bases). Trimming took 4 bases from V and 2 from J, leaving 17 bases between them. Germline values: CDR1 MNHNS, CDR2 SASEGT. The CDR3 has 16 amino acids. CDR3 bases: TGTGCCAGCAGTGGACAGCTCTTAGCTACCAACTATGGCTACACCTTC. Translating it yields CASSGQLLATNYGYTF.

The table lists this clone with a few counts. This rearrangement joins TRBV4-1 to TRBJ2-7; 7 bases line up with TRBD2. Germline V CDR1 and CDR2: MGHRA, YSYEKL. Losses at the gene ends were 0 bases for V and 7 bases for J; bases not matched to a gene: 9. The CDR3 has 15 residues. The CDR3 DNA is TGCGCCAGCAGCCAAGATCGTGGCGGGAGTGGTGAGCAGTACTTC. Its translation: CASSQDRGGSGEQYF.

The chain recombines TRBV7-7 with TRBJ2-3; 11 nucleotides agree with TRBD1. Germline V lookup: CDR1 SSHAT, CDR2 FNYEAQ (reference sequence). The CDR3 has 15 residues. V shed 4 bases, J shed 4 bases, and the junction held 4 bases outside the gene matches. CDR3: CASSSGQGASDTQYF. The CDR3 bases are TGTGCCAGCAGCTCCGGACAGGGGGCATCAGATACGCAGTATTTT.

J is TRBJ2-3 and V is TRBV9; 7 nucleotides line up with TRBD2. The CDR3 contains 14 residues. J was trimmed by 2 bases and V by 1 base; bases with no gene match: 1. Germline V gene data show CDR1 as SGDLS and CDR2 as YYNGEE. This CDR3 is CASSVLAATDTQYF. The CDR3 DNA reads TGTGCCAGCAGCGTACTAGCGGCCACAGATACGCAGTATTTT.

The V gene is TRBV29-1, the J gene TRBJ1-1; TRBD1 matches 8 bases. The CDR3 has 12 residues. Germline V gives CDR1 SQVTM, CDR2 ANQGSEA. V was clipped by 4 bases and J by 4 bases; unmatched bases: 2. CDR3 amino acids: CSVAGQGTEAFF. In DNA form, the CDR3 reads TGCAGCGTTGCCGGACAGGGCACTGAAGCTTTCTTT.

The rearrangement uses TRBV3-1 (or the pseudogene TRBV3-2) and TRBJ1-2, with 7 nucleotides matching TRBD1. Germline lookup yields CDR1 LGHDT and CDR2 YNNKEL (reference sequence). The CDR3 covers 18 residues. The V and J ends lost 4 bases and 4 bases, in that order; junction bases with no gene match: 18. The chain's CDR3 is CASSPPYRTGRRVYGYTF. CDR3 DNA: TGTGCCAGCAGCCCCCCTTACAGGACAGGACGAAGGGTCTATGGCTACACCTTC.

The chain has TRBV5-5 and TRBJ2-7; 9 bases are shared with TRBD2. The CDR3 sequence is 15 residues long. The germline V gene has CDR1 SGHKS and CDR2 YYEKEE (reference sequence). Trimming removed 1 base from V and 2 bases from J; junction bases left unmatched: 4. This CDR3 is CASSLSSGRPYEQYF. The CDR3, as DNA: TGTGCCAGCAGCTTGAGTAGCGGGAGACCCTACGAGCAGTACTTC. Drawing the rest from reference TRBV5-5 and TRBJ2-7, the complete variable domain is DAGVTQSPTHLIKTRGQQVTLRCSPISGHKSVSWYQQVLGQGPQFIFQYYEKEERGRGNFPDRFSARQFPNYSSELNVNALLLGDSALYLCASSLSSGRPYEQYFGPGTRLTVT.